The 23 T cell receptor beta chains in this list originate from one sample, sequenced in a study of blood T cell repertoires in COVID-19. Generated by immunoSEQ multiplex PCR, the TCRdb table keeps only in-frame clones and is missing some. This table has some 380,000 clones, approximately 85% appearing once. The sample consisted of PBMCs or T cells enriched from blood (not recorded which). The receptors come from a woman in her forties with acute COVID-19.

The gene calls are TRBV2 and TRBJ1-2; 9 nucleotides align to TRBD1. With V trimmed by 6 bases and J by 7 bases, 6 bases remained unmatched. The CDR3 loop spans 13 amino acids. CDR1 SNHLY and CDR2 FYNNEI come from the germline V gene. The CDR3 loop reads CASSRDRARGYTF. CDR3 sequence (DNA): TGTGCCAGCAGCCGGGACAGGGCCCGTGGCTACACCTTC.

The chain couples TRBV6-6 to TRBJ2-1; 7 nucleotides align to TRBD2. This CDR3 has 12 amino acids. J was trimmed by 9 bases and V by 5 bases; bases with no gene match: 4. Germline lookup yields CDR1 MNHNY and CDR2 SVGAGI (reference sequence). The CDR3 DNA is TGTGCCAGCAGTATTTCTAGCGGTGAGCAGTTCTTC. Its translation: CASSISSGEQFF.

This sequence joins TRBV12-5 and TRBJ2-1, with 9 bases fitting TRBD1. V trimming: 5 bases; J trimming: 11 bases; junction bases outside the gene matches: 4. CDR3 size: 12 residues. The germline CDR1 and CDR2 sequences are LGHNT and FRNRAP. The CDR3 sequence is CASGPDRGKQFF. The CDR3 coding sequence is TGTGCTAGTGGTCCGGACAGGGGAAAGCAGTTCTTC. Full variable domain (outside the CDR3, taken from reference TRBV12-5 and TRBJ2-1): DARVTQTPRHKVTEMGQEVTMRCQPILGHNTVFWYRQTMMQGLELLAYFRNRAPLDDSGMPKDRFSAEMPDATLATLKIQPSEPRDSAVYFCASGPDRGKQFFGPGTRLTVL.

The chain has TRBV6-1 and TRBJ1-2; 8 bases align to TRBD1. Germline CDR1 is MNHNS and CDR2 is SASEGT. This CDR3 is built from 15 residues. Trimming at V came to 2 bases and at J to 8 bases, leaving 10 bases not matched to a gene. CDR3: CASSERIQGAKGYTF. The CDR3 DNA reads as TGTGCCAGCAGTGAAAGAATCCAGGGGGCGAAGGGCTACACCTTC.

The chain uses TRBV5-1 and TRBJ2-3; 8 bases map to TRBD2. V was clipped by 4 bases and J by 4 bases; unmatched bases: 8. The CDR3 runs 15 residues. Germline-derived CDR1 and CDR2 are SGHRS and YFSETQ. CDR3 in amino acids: CASSRSGGNPDTQYF. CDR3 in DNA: TGCGCCAGCAGCCGGTCGGGGGGGAACCCAGATACGCAGTATTTT.

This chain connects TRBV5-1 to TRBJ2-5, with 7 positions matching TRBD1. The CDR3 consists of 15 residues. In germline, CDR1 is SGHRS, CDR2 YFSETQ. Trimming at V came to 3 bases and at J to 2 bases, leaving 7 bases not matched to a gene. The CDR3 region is CASSSLGTEQETQYF. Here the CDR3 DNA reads TGCGCCAGCAGCTCCCTCGGGACAGAACAAGAGACCCAGTACTTC.

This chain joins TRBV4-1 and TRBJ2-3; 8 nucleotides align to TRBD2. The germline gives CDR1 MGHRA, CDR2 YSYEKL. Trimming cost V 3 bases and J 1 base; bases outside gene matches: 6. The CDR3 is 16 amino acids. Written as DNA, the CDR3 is TGCGCCAGCAGCCACCCCGGGGGGGCTGGCACAGATACGCAGTATTTT. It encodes CASSHPGGAGTDTQYF.

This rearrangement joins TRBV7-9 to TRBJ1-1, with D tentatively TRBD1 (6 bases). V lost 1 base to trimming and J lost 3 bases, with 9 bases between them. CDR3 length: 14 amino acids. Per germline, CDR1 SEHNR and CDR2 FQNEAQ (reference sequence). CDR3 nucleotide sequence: TGTGCCAGCAGCTTAGGGACAGACTACACTGAAGCTTTCTTT. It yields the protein CASSLGTDYTEAFF. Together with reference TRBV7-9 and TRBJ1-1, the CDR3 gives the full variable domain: DTGVSQNPRHKITKRGQNVTFRCDPISEHNRLYWYRQTLGQGPEFLTYFQNEAQLEKSRLLSDRFSAERPKGSFSTLEIQRTEQGDSAMYLCASSLGTDYTEAFFGQGTRLTVV.

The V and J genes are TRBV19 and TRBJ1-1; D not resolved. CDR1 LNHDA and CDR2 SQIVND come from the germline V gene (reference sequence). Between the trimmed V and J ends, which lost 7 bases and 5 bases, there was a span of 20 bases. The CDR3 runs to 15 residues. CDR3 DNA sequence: TGTGCCAGTATCGCCTCCCCCTTGGGGAGAACTGAAGCTTTCTTT. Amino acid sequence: CASIASPLGRTEAFF. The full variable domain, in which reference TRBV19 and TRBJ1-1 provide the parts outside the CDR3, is DGGITQSPKYLFRKEGQNVTLSCEQNLNHDAMYWYRQDPGQGLRLIYYSQIVNDFQKGDIAEGYSVSREKKESFPLTVTSAQKNPTAFYLCASIASPLGRTEAFFGQGTRLTVV.

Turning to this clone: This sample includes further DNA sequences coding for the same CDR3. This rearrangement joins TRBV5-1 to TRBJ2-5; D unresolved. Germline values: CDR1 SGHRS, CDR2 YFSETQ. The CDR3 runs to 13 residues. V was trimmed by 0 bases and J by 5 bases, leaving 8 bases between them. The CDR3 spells CASSLVGEETQYF. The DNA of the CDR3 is TGCGCCAGCAGCTTGGTCGGAGAGGAGACCCAGTACTTC.

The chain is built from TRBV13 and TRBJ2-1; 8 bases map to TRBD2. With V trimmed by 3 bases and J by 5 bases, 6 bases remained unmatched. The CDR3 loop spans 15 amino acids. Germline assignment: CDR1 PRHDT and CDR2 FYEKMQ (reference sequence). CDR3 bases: TGTGCCAGCAGCTTCCCGACTAGCGAACACAATGAGCAGTTCTTC. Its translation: CASSFPTSEHNEQFF.

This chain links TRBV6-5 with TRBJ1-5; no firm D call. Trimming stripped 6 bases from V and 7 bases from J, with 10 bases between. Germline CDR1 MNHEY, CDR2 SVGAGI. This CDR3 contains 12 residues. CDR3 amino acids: CASRSGAQPQHF. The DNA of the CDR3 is TGTGCCAGCAGGTCGGGAGCACAGCCCCAGCATTTT.

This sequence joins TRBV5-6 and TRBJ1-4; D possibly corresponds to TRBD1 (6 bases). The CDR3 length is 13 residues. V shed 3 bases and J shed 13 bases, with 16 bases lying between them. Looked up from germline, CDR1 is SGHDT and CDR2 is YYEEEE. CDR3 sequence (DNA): TGTGCCAGCAGCTATCCAAACAGGGAGGGACTGTTTTTT. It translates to CASSYPNREGLFF.

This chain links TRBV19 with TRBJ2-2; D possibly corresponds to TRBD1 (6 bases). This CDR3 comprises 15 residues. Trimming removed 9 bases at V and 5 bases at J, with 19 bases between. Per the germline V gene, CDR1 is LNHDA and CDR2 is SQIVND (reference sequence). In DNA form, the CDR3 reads TGTGCCAGCGGCAAAACCAGGGGTTCTACCGGGGAGCTGTTTTTT. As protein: CASGKTRGSTGELFF.

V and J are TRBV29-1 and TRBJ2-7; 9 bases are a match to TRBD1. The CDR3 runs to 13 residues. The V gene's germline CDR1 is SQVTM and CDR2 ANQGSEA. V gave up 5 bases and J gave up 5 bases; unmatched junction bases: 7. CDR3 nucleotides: TGCAGCGTTTTAGGACAGGGGTTGGACGAGCAGTACTTC. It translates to CSVLGQGLDEQYF.

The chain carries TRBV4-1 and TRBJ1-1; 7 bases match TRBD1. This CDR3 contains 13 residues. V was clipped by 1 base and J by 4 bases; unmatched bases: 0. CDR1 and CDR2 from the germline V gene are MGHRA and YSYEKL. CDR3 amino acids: CASSQGQGTEAFF. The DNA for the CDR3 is TGCGCCAGCAGCCAAGGACAGGGCACTGAAGCTTTCTTT.

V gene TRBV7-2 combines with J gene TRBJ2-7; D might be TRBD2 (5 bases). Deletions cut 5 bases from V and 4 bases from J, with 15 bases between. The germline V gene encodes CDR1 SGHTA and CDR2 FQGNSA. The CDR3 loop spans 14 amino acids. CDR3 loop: CASSHAGVDYEQYF. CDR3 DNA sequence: TGTGCCAGCAGCCATGCCGGGGTGGATTACGAGCAGTACTTC.

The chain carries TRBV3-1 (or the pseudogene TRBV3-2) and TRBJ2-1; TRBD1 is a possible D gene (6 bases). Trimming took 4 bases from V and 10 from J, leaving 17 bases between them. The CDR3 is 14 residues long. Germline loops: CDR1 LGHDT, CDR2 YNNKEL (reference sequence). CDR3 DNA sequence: TGTGCCAGCAGCCTTATACTCAGGGGCCGGGAGCAGTTCTTC. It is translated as CASSLILRGREQFF.

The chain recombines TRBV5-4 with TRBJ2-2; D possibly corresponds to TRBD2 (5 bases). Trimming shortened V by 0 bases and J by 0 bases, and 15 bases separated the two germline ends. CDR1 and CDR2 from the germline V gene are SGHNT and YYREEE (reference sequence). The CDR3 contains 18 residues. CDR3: CASSLGGWVSTNTGELFF. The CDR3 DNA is TGTGCCAGCAGCTTGGGCGGGTGGGTCAGTACGAACACCGGGGAGCTGTTTTTT.

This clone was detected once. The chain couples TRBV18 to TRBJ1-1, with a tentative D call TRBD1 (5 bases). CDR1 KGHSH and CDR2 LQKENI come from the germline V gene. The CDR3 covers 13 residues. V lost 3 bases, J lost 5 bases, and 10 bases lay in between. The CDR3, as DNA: TGTGCCAGCTCACCTACACAGGAAACTGAAGCTTTCTTT. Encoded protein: CASSPTQETEAFF.

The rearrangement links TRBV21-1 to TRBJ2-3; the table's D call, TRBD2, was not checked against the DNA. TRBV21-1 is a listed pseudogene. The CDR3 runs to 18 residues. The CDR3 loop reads CASSKGPSGETSTDTQYF. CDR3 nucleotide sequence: TGTGCCAGCAGCAAAGGCCCTAGCGGGGAAACTAGCACAGATACGCAGTATTTT.

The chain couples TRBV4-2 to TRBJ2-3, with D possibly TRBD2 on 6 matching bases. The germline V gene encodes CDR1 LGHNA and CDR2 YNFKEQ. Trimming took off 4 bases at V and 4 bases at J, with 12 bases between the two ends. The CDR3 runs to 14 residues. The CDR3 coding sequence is TGTGCCAGCAGCCGACTAGTGGGTTCAGATACGCAGTATTTT. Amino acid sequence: CASSRLVGSDTQYF.

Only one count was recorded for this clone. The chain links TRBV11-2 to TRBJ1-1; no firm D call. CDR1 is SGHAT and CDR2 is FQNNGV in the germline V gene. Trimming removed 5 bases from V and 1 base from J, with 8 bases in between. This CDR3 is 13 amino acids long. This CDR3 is CASSPRENTEAFF. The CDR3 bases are TGTGCCAGCAGCCCTAGAGAGAACACTGAAGCTTTCTTT.